The next 25 T cell receptor beta chains were all read from a single sample in a study of CD8 T cells in ankylosing spondylitis. The study's findings and limits: In ankylosing spondylitis blood, a motif of about 8 highly homologous TCR beta variants appeared characteristic.

These receptors' antigens are unknown. TCRdb analysed the 5' RACE reads with MiXCR anew, one entry per CDR3 protein. The profile shows about 450,000 distinct CDR3 sequences, about 24% of them singletons. Sequencing was done on a sample of blood, either unsorted or a sorted T cell fraction (not recorded which). The receptors come from a male donor with ankylosing spondylitis.

This clonotype was seen ten or more times. The chain joins TRBV7-9 to TRBJ1-1; TRBD1 aligns across 8 bases. There are 14 residues in the CDR3. The germline CDR1 and CDR2 sequences are SEHNR and FQNEAQ (reference sequence). Trimming took 6 bases from V and 2 from J; bases not matched to a gene: 5. The CDR3 nucleotides are TGTGCCAGCAGATCGACAGGGGTTAACACTGAAGCTTTCTTT. Amino acids: CASRSTGVNTEAFF.

This clonotype was seen a handful of times. The CDR3 coding sequence is TGTGCCAGCAGCCATCGACAGGGGGGCAATCAGCCCCAGCATTTT. This sequence encodes CASSHRQGGNQPQHF. The gene calls are TRBV12-3 or TRBV12-4 and TRBJ1-5; 9 bases align to TRBD1. V was clipped by 6 bases and J by 2 bases; unmatched bases: 5. This CDR3 spans 15 amino acids.

This sequence joins TRBV11-2 and TRBJ2-5; tentative D call: TRBD1 (6 bases). The CDR3 has 15 amino acids. Between the trimmed V and J ends, which lost 4 bases and 5 bases, there was a span of 17 bases. The germline CDR1 and CDR2 sequences are SGHAT and FQNNGV. The CDR3 protein is CASSSRGAGEETQYF. DNA of the CDR3: TGTGCCAGCAGCTCAAGAGGGGCAGGGGAGGAGACCCAGTACTTC.

This sequence joins TRBV3-1 and TRBJ2-5; TRBD2 aligns across 7 bases. Germline V gene data show CDR1 as LGHDT and CDR2 as YNNKEL (reference sequence). With 4 bases clipped from V and 4 bases from J, the junction kept 6 bases outside the gene matches. The CDR3 sequence is 14 residues long. CDR3 sequence: CASSLQPGGETQYF. The CDR3 DNA reads TGTGCCAGCAGCCTTCAGCCGGGGGGAGAGACCCAGTACTTC.

This chain joins TRBV6-2 or TRBV6-3 and TRBJ1-1; D gene uncertain. Germline CDR1 reads MNHEY; CDR2 reads SVGEGT. This CDR3 is built from 14 residues. Deletions cut 4 bases from V and 0 bases from J, with 9 bases between. DNA of the CDR3: TGTGCCAGCAGTTTAAAACCGATGAACACTGAAGCTTTCTTT. Its translation: CASSLKPMNTEAFF.

This chain connects TRBV2 to TRBJ2-3; D possibly matches TRBD1 or TRBD2 (6 bases each). The germline gives CDR1 SNHLY, CDR2 FYNNEI. This CDR3 region has 13 residues. The germline V and J ends were trimmed by 4 bases and 4 bases, with 9 bases remaining between them. This CDR3 is CASSVGGADTQYF. The CDR3 bases are TGTGCCAGCAGTGTGGGGGGCGCAGATACGCAGTATTTT.

This clonotype was seen once. The rearrangement links TRBV24-1 to TRBJ2-1; D unclear. The CDR3 sequence is 13 residues long. Germline V CDR1 and CDR2: KGHDR, SFDVKD. Trimming took off 5 bases at V and 0 bases at J, with 4 bases between the two ends. The CDR3 sequence is CATSGHSYNEQFF. The CDR3 nucleotides are TGTGCCACCAGTGGCCACTCCTACAATGAGCAGTTCTTC.

The sample holds a few counts of this clonotype. This sequence joins TRBV10-1 and TRBJ2-2; possible D gene TRBD2, 6 bases. CDR3 length: 15 amino acids. The V gene lost 4 bases and the J gene lost 1 base, with 10 bases spanning the gap. Per germline, CDR1 WNHNN and CDR2 SYGVQD (reference sequence). The CDR3: CASSAGSVNTGELFF. The CDR3 coding sequence is TGCGCCAGCAGTGCCGGGAGTGTGAACACCGGGGAGCTGTTTTTT.

This clonotype occurred a few times. The genes are TRBV5-1 and TRBJ1-2; TRBD1 agrees at 7 bases. CDR3 length: 14 amino acids. Germline CDR1 reads SGHRS; CDR2 reads YFSETQ. J lost 4 bases, V lost 3 bases, and 6 bases had no gene match. The CDR3 region is CASSSQGQTYGYTF. The CDR3 coding sequence is TGCGCCAGCAGCTCGCAGGGACAGACCTATGGCTACACCTTC.

This chain uses TRBV18 with TRBJ1-5; TRBD1 matches at 9 bases. The germline V gene has CDR1 KGHSH and CDR2 LQKENI. This CDR3 region has 17 residues. J lost 0 bases, V lost 0 bases, and 3 bases had no gene match. The CDR3 protein is CASSPPRTGASNQPQHF. The CDR3 nucleotides are TGTGCCAGCTCACCACCCCGGACAGGGGCTAGCAATCAGCCCCAGCATTTT.

The chain links TRBV7-2 to TRBJ2-3, with 11 bases matching TRBD2. The CDR3 is 17 amino acids. Germline V lookup: CDR1 SGHTA, CDR2 FQGNSA. J lost 4 bases, V lost 5 bases, and 11 bases had no gene match. In DNA, the CDR3 is TGTGCCAGCAGCCTCCGGGTTAGCGGGAGGGAAGCAGATACGCAGTATTTT. This codes for CASSLRVSGREADTQYF.

This rearrangement joins TRBV20-1 to TRBJ2-3; 7 bases map to TRBD1. V was pared by 6 bases and J by 4 bases, with 13 bases of the junction left unmatched. The CDR3 has 15 amino acids. Germline loops: CDR1 DFQATT, CDR2 SNEGSKA (reference sequence). The CDR3 protein is CSALLTARGPDTQYF. The CDR3 DNA reads TGCAGTGCACTACTCACCGCGAGGGGGCCAGATACGCAGTATTTT.

This clonotype has just a few counts. V is TRBV12-3 or TRBV12-4 and J is TRBJ2-3; TRBD1 agrees at 9 bases. V gave up 6 bases and J gave up 7 bases; unmatched junction bases: 8. CDR3 length: 14 residues. CDR3 coding DNA: TGTGCCAGCAGCCCTAGGGGACAGGGAAATACGCAGTATTTT. Amino acid sequence: CASSPRGQGNTQYF.

This clonotype was recorded a few times. The chain carries TRBV27 and TRBJ2-2; D remains ambiguous. Trimming cost V 6 bases and J 2 bases, with 7 bases left between them. The CDR3 runs to 13 residues. The germline gives CDR1 MNHEY, CDR2 SMNVEV (reference sequence). The CDR3 loop reads CASSTENTGELFF. The CDR3 DNA follows: TGTGCCAGCAGCACAGAAAACACCGGGGAGCTGTTTTTT.

This clonotype was picked up a small number of times. The chain uses TRBV9 and TRBJ2-1, with TRBD2 identical over 8 bases. This CDR3 contains 15 residues. CDR1 is SGDLS, CDR2 YYNGEE, per germline. With V trimmed by 1 base and J by 6 bases, 6 bases remained unmatched. CDR3 coding DNA: TGTGCCAGCAGCGTAATCCCTAGCGGGCCCAATGAGCAGTTCTTC. It yields the protein CASSVIPSGPNEQFF.

A few counts support this clonotype. The rearrangement uses TRBV27 and TRBJ2-1, with 8 bases fitting TRBD1. This CDR3 has 16 residues. Germline loops: CDR1 MNHEY, CDR2 SMNVEV (reference sequence). V trimming: 6 bases; J trimming: 12 bases; junction bases outside the gene matches: 19. CDR3 sequence reads: CASRERPGQASRGQFF. CDR3 coding DNA: TGTGCCAGCAGAGAAAGACCGGGACAGGCGAGCCGGGGGCAGTTCTTC.

V usage is TRBV12-3 or TRBV12-4 and J usage is TRBJ1-1; 8 nucleotides line up with TRBD1. V lost 5 bases, J lost 5 bases, and 7 bases stayed unmatched. The CDR3 covers 14 residues. In DNA form, the CDR3 reads TGTGCCAGCAGTAATACCAGGGGGCGGACTGAAGCTTTCTTT. Protein: CASSNTRGRTEAFF.

This clonotype was observed a handful of times. The chain carries TRBV12-3 or TRBV12-4 and TRBJ1-1, with D perhaps matching TRBD1 (6 bases). The CDR3 runs to 17 residues. V was trimmed by 5 bases and J by 5 bases, leaving 24 bases between them. CDR3 DNA sequence: TGTGCCAGCAGTGGAGCCCCTGCTACAGGGATAGGAACTGAAGCTTTCTTT. Translated, it gives CASSGAPATGIGTEAFF.

This clonotype was recorded at least ten times. V and J are TRBV5-6 and TRBJ2-5; a weak D match, TRBD1 (5 bases). This CDR3 has 16 amino acids. Germline-derived CDR1 and CDR2 are SGHDT and YYEEEE. V was clipped by 4 bases and J by 2 bases, with 18 bases between them. The CDR3 sequence is CASSPSIRTLQETQYF. The CDR3 DNA is TGTGCCAGCAGCCCTTCTATAAGGACACTTCAAGAGACCCAGTACTTC.

The chain has TRBV12-3 or TRBV12-4 and TRBJ1-6, with D hard to call. Between the trimmed V and J ends, which lost 2 bases and 10 bases, there was a span of 12 bases. This CDR3 contains 14 residues. The DNA for the CDR3 is TGTGCCAGCAGTTTAAGGCACGGAGCCTCACCCCTCCACTTT. Protein sequence: CASSLRHGASPLHF.

The sample holds a few counts of this clonotype. The chain recombines TRBV7-9 with TRBJ2-1; 12 positions match TRBD2. Germline V gene data show CDR1 as SEHNR and CDR2 as FQNEAQ (reference sequence). There are 15 residues in the CDR3. Trimming cost V 6 bases and J 5 bases; bases outside gene matches: 5. The CDR3 DNA is TGTGCCAGCAGACCCCGACTAGCGGGGGACAATGAGCAGTTCTTC. Translating gives CASRPRLAGDNEQFF.

The J gene is TRBJ2-1, the V gene TRBV27; no clear D gene. Germline CDR1 is MNHEY and CDR2 is SMNVEV (reference sequence). Trimming shortened V by 6 bases and J by 0 bases, and 15 bases separated the two germline ends. This CDR3 spans 16 amino acids. The CDR3 DNA is TGTGCCAGCAGCCTGGGCGGCGGAGTCTCCTACAATGAGCAGTTCTTC. It specifies CASSLGGGVSYNEQFF.

This sequence joins TRBV3-1 and TRBJ1-6, with TRBD1 matching 7 bases. The CDR3 has 16 amino acids. V shed 4 bases and J 5 bases; nucleotides not matched to a gene: 8. The V gene's germline CDR1 is LGHDT and CDR2 YNNKEL (reference sequence). The CDR3 DNA reads TGTGCCAGCAGCCTCGGCCCAGGGGGAAATAATTCACCCCTCCACTTT. The encoded protein is CASSLGPGGNNSPLHF.

J is TRBJ2-3 and V is TRBV7-2; no clear D. Trimming removed 5 bases from V and 3 bases from J, with 12 bases in between. This CDR3 is 14 amino acids long. Germline V gene data show CDR1 as SGHTA and CDR2 as FQGNSA. CDR3 sequence: CASSRLDGTDTQYF. In DNA form, the CDR3 reads TGTGCCAGCAGCCGTCTCGACGGAACAGATACGCAGTATTTT.

The rearrangement uses TRBV3-1 and TRBJ2-1; D gene unclear. Germline CDR1 LGHDT, CDR2 YNNKEL (reference sequence). Between the trimmed V and J ends, which lost 2 bases and 0 bases, there was a span of 8 bases. This CDR3 spans 15 amino acids. The CDR3 nucleotides read TGTGCCAGCAGCCAAACGGTAAACTCCTACAATGAGCAGTTCTTC. It is translated as CASSQTVNSYNEQFF.